A single sample gave rise to the 29 T cell receptor beta chains below, sequenced in a study of blood T cell repertoires in COVID-19. The protocol was immunoSEQ multiplex PCR, while the TCRdb copy is restricted to in-frame clones and leaves out a portion. The sample has about 140,000 clones, 80% to 90% seen once. The sample consisted of peripheral blood. The receptors come from an older woman with active COVID-19.

The V gene is TRBV5-4, the J gene TRBJ1-1; D uncertain. Germline V CDR1 and CDR2: SGHNT, YYREEE (reference sequence). The CDR3 consists of 15 residues. Trimming removed 0 bases from V and 5 bases from J, with 14 bases in between. CDR3: CASSLAGIRGTEAFF. CDR3 bases: TGTGCCAGCAGCTTGGCCGGTATACGGGGAACTGAAGCTTTCTTT.

This chain joins TRBV9 and TRBJ2-2; D is perhaps TRBD2 (6 bases). This CDR3 is built from 15 residues. Trimming removed 3 bases at V and 2 bases at J, with 11 bases between. In germline, CDR1 is SGDLS, CDR2 YYNGEE. Here the CDR3 reads CASSARDSNTGELFF. For the CDR3, the DNA is TGTGCCAGCAGCGCCCGGGACTCTAACACCGGGGAGCTGTTTTTT.

The sample holds one count of this clone. The CDR3: CASSLSGGPGTDTQYF. CDR3 DNA sequence: TGTGCCAGCAGCCTTAGCGGGGGCCCCGGCACAGATACGCAGTATTTT. This chain uses TRBV7-9 with TRBJ2-3, with 9 positions matching TRBD2. In germline, CDR1 is SEHNR, CDR2 FQNEAQ (reference sequence). The V and J ends lost 5 bases and 1 base, in that order; junction bases with no gene match: 7. The CDR3 length is 16 residues.

In DNA, the CDR3 is TGCAGCGTCCGGACAGGGGATCAGCCCCAGCATTTT. It is translated as CSVRTGDQPQHF. This sequence joins TRBV29-1 and TRBJ1-5, with 9 bases aligning to TRBD1. CDR1 SQVTM and CDR2 ANQGSEA come from the germline V gene. The trim removed 6 bases at V and 5 bases at J, leaving 2 bases unmatched. The CDR3 extends over 12 amino acids.

The gene calls are TRBV7-6 and TRBJ1-4; TRBD1 might be the D (5 bases). V was trimmed by 0 bases and J by 3 bases, leaving 14 bases between them. Germline CDR1 SGHVS, CDR2 FNYEAQ. The CDR3 is made up of 17 amino acids. In DNA form, the CDR3 reads TGTGCCAGCAGCTTAGCGGGTCCGGGAGGGGCTAATGAAAAACTGTTTTTT. Translating gives CASSLAGPGGANEKLFF.

This chain links TRBV6-6 with TRBJ1-5; 10 nucleotides agree with TRBD1. The CDR3 consists of 17 residues. The trim removed 5 bases at V and 2 bases at J, leaving 9 bases unmatched. The germline V gene has CDR1 MNHNY and CDR2 SVGAGI (reference sequence). The CDR3 is CASSRKPGTGGNQPQHF. The CDR3 DNA reads as TGTGCCAGCAGTCGCAAGCCCGGGACAGGGGGCAATCAGCCCCAGCATTTT.

The gene calls are TRBV5-4 and TRBJ2-7; TRBD2 matches 8 bases. Germline-derived CDR1 and CDR2 are SGHNT and YYREEE (reference sequence). With 4 bases clipped from V and 3 bases from J, the junction kept 9 bases outside the gene matches. The CDR3 consists of 15 residues. In DNA, the CDR3 is TGTGCCAGCAGCAAAACTAGCGGCGCTGGCTACGAGCAGTACTTC. Protein: CASSKTSGAGYEQYF.

V and J are TRBV30 and TRBJ2-7, with TRBD1 as a possible D gene (6 bases). CDR1 and CDR2 from the germline V gene are GTSNPN and SVGIG (reference sequence). This CDR3 comprises 14 residues. Between the trimmed V and J ends, which lost 5 bases and 5 bases, there was a span of 19 bases. The CDR3 DNA reads TGTGCCTGGGCCCACCAGGGGATGAGAGACGAGCAGTACTTC. Its translation: CAWAHQGMRDEQYF.

The genes are TRBV29-1 and TRBJ1-2, with 9 bases that match TRBD1. With 7 bases clipped from V and 0 bases from J, the junction kept 3 bases outside the gene matches. The CDR3 covers 13 residues. Germline-derived CDR1 and CDR2 are SQVTM and ANQGSEA. The CDR3 bases are TGCAGCGCGGGGACAGGGTCTAACTATGGCTACACCTTC. As protein: CSAGTGSNYGYTF.

This chain joins TRBV2 and TRBJ2-1; the D is unclear. Germline V CDR1 and CDR2: SNHLY, FYNNEI. The CDR3 runs 17 residues. V was cut by 2 bases and J by 0 bases, with 14 bases left in between. The CDR3 loop reads CASSESGRYGSYNEQFF. Written as DNA, the CDR3 is TGTGCCAGCAGTGAATCTGGGCGATACGGCTCCTACAATGAGCAGTTCTTC. The full variable domain, in which reference TRBV2 and TRBJ2-1 provide the parts outside the CDR3, is EPEVTQTPSHQVTQMGQEVILRCVPISNHLYFYWYRQILGQKVEFLVSFYNNEISEKSEIFDDQFSVERPDGSNFTLKIRSTKLEDSAMYFCASSESGRYGSYNEQFFGPGTRLTVL.

The chain has TRBV7-9 and TRBJ2-3, with TRBD1 matching 7 bases. Trimming took 4 bases from V and 2 from J; bases not matched to a gene: 3. The CDR3 totals 14 residues. CDR1 is SEHNR, CDR2 FQNEAQ, per germline (reference sequence). Here the CDR3 DNA reads TGTGCCAGCAGCTCCGGACAGGTCACAGATACGCAGTATTTT. It specifies CASSSGQVTDTQYF. The whole variable domain, remainder taken from reference TRBV7-9 and TRBJ2-3, is DTGVSQNPRHKITKRGQNVTFRCDPISEHNRLYWYRQTLGQGPEFLTYFQNEAQLEKSRLLSDRFSAERPKGSFSTLEIQRTEQGDSAMYLCASSSGQVTDTQYFGPGTRLTVL.

This chain connects TRBV5-4 to TRBJ2-5; possible D gene TRBD1, 6 bases. CDR1 and CDR2 from the germline V gene are SGHNT and YYREEE (reference sequence). This CDR3 spans 13 amino acids. V lost 4 bases and J 5 bases, leaving 12 bases between the germline ends. The CDR3 sequence: CASSNQGRETQYF. CDR3 nucleotides: TGTGCCAGCAGCAACCAGGGGCGGGAGACCCAGTACTTC.

This clone appeared once. The chain recombines TRBV27 with TRBJ2-1; 7 bases agree with TRBD1. Germline CDR1 MNHEY, CDR2 SMNVEV (reference sequence). The V gene end was trimmed by 4 bases and the J gene end by 4 bases; junction bases not matched to a gene: 7. The CDR3 consists of 15 residues. CDR3 sequence: CASSSHRGLYNEQFF. CDR3 nucleotide sequence: TGTGCCAGCAGTTCCCACAGGGGCCTATACAATGAGCAGTTCTTC.

This clone has a handful of counts. J is TRBJ2-1 and V is TRBV9, with 8 bases matching TRBD1. J gave up 4 bases and V 6 bases, and 12 bases lay outside the gene matches. The CDR3 extends over 16 amino acids. CDR1 is SGDLS, CDR2 YYNGEE, per germline. Here the CDR3 reads CASNTNRQGLYNEQFF. As DNA, the CDR3 is TGTGCCAGCAACACGAACAGACAGGGGCTTTACAATGAGCAGTTCTTC.

Note on this clone: The limits of the CDR3 on the DNA are not certain, so only TCRdb's listed CDR3 is given. This chain links TRBV2 with TRBJ1-5. A total of 16 residues make up the CDR3, ends included. The V gene's germline CDR1 is SNHLY and CDR2 FYNNEI. CDR3 region: CASSKTTPSGNQPQHF.

This clone was observed a single time. This chain links TRBV28 with TRBJ2-7, with D perhaps matching TRBD2 (5 bases). The V and J ends lost 2 bases and 5 bases respectively, with 16 bases between them. Germline V lookup: CDR1 MDHEN, CDR2 SYDVKM. CDR3 size: 15 residues. For the CDR3, the DNA is TGTGCCAGCAGTTTAGTACCCGTGAGGGCCGACGAGCAGTACTTC. It encodes CASSLVPVRADEQYF.

The V gene is TRBV7-9, the J gene TRBJ2-5, with 10 bases matching TRBD2. V shed 10 bases, J shed 7 bases, and the junction held 12 bases outside the gene matches. The germline V gene has CDR1 SEHNR and CDR2 FQNEAQ (reference sequence). The CDR3 loop spans 14 amino acids. The chain's CDR3 is CATQPTSGMATQYF. The CDR3 region has the DNA TGTGCCACCCAGCCAACTAGCGGGATGGCGACCCAGTACTTC.

This clone was counted once. This rearrangement joins TRBV29-1 to TRBJ2-1; weak D call: TRBD2 (6 bases). With 7 bases removed from V and 4 bases from J, the gap between germline ends came to 23 bases. CDR3 length equals 16 residues. Germline V gene lookup returns CDR1 SQVTM and CDR2 ANQGSEA. CDR3 sequence: CSAGTSLRKFYNEQFF. In DNA, the CDR3 is TGCAGCGCCGGGACTTCTCTTAGGAAGTTTTACAATGAGCAGTTCTTC.

This clone has only one observation. The CDR3 DNA follows: TGCGCCAGCAGCCCGGGATGGGGGGTAGCGGGCCAAGAGACCCAGTACTTC. Its translation is CASSPGWGVAGQETQYF. The chain is built from TRBV5-1 and TRBJ2-5; TRBD2 matches 7 bases. Germline CDR1 reads SGHRS; CDR2 reads YFSETQ. The CDR3 totals 17 residues. J was trimmed by 1 base and V by 4 bases; bases with no gene match: 13. Full variable domain (remainder filled in from reference TRBV5-1 and TRBJ2-5): KAGVTQTPRYLIKTRGQQVTLSCSPISGHRSVSWYQQTPGQGLQFLFEYFSETQRNKGNFPGRFSGRQFSNSRSEMNVSTLELGDSALYLCASSPGWGVAGQETQYFGPGTRLLVL.

This clone was seen more than once but under ten times. This chain links TRBV3-1 (or the pseudogene TRBV3-2) with TRBJ1-5, with D unclear. Germline loops: CDR1 LGHDT, CDR2 YNNKEL (reference sequence). The CDR3 consists of 14 residues. Trimming took off 4 bases at V and 1 base at J, with 8 bases between the two ends. In DNA form, the CDR3 reads TGTGCCAGCAGCCCTACGAGGAGCAATCAGCCCCAGCATTTT. Protein product: CASSPTRSNQPQHF.

A few counts support this clone. V is TRBV4-3 and J is TRBJ1-2; maybe TRBD1 (5 bases). CDR3 length: 14 amino acids. Looked up from germline, CDR1 is LGHNA and CDR2 is YSLEER. V was cut by 0 bases and J by 3 bases, with 8 bases left in between. The CDR3 nucleotides are TGCGCCAGCAGCCAAGATCGACAGTACTATGGCTACACCTTC. Its translation: CASSQDRQYYGYTF.

The chain combines TRBV7-6 with TRBJ1-1; D is uncertain. There are 18 residues in the CDR3. Germline-derived CDR1 and CDR2 are SGHVS and FNYEAQ. The V end was cut by 2 bases, the J end by 4 bases, with 23 bases between. In DNA, the CDR3 is TGTGCCAGCAGCTTATTCGTGGGTCGGCACTCGGGGTCCACTGAAGCTTTCTTT. It encodes CASSLFVGRHSGSTEAFF.

The chain uses TRBV18 and TRBJ2-5; D is unclear. The length of the CDR3 is 14 residues. V gave up 2 bases and J gave up 5 bases, with 12 bases separating them. Germline assignment: CDR1 KGHSH and CDR2 LQKENI. The CDR3 DNA follows: TGTGCCAGCTCACCATTGGCGCAGGCGGAGACCCAGTACTTC. This translates into CASSPLAQAETQYF.

The chain couples TRBV2 to TRBJ1-1, with D unresolved. V lost 1 base to trimming and J lost 1 base, with 7 bases between them. There are 14 residues in the CDR3. From germline, CDR1 is SNHLY and CDR2 FYNNEI. CDR3 nucleotides: TGTGCCAGCAGTGAAGTAACATGGAACACTGAAGCTTTCTTT. The encoded protein is CASSEVTWNTEAFF.

This clone has only one observation. V gene TRBV9 combines with J gene TRBJ2-3; the match to TRBD2 covers 9 bases. This CDR3 is built from 15 residues. V lost 3 bases, J lost 9 bases, and 11 bases stayed unmatched. Germline loops: CDR1 SGDLS, CDR2 YYNGEE. The CDR3 DNA sequence: TGTGCCAGCAGCGCTGGGGCTAGCGGGGCGGGGACGCAGTATTTT. It yields the protein CASSAGASGAGTQYF.

The chain joins TRBV9 to TRBJ2-5; D is unclear. Germline V CDR1 and CDR2: SGDLS, YYNGEE. The length of the CDR3 is 14 residues. Between the trimmed V and J ends, which lost 2 bases and 7 bases, there was a span of 15 bases. The CDR3 DNA is TGTGCCAGCAGCGTCGAGCTAATCTCGAGGACCCAGTACTTC. Protein product: CASSVELISRTQYF.

In its sample, this clone was seen once. The chain links TRBV27 to TRBJ1-1; TRBD1 agrees at 10 bases. In germline, CDR1 is MNHEY, CDR2 SMNVEV (reference sequence). V dropped 6 bases and J dropped 0; count of bases not matched to a gene: 13. The CDR3 consists of 18 residues. This CDR3 is CASSWTGGSLLVNTEAFF. Written as DNA, the CDR3 is TGTGCCAGCAGCTGGACAGGGGGGTCCCTATTGGTGAACACTGAAGCTTTCTTT.

This clone was observed many times. The chain employs TRBV5-1 and TRBJ1-2; 10 bases are shared with TRBD1. This CDR3 has 14 residues. The germline V gene has CDR1 SGHRS and CDR2 YFSETQ. V dropped 0 bases and J dropped 10; count of bases not matched to a gene: 6. The CDR3: CASSLDRDRGYYTF. For the CDR3, the DNA is TGCGCCAGCAGCTTGGATCGGGACAGGGGTTACTACACCTTC.

This clone was seen more than once but under ten times. This rearrangement joins TRBV11-3 to TRBJ2-1, with a weak D call TRBD2 (6 bases). This CDR3 comprises 15 residues. Trimming removed 0 bases from V and 10 bases from J, with 16 bases in between. CDR1 is SGHNT, CDR2 YENEEA, per germline. The CDR3 reads CASSLDRAEGREQFF. The CDR3 nucleotides read TGTGCCAGCAGCTTAGATCGGGCGGAGGGGCGGGAGCAGTTCTTC.